The 28 T cell receptor beta chains listed next were all sequenced from one sample in a study of shared clonotypes between healthy human individuals. The repertoire was sequenced with immunoSEQ multiplex PCR; TCRdb's copy has only in-frame clones and lacks some. The table lists over a million clones, over 95% of them singletons. Sequencing was carried out using naive CD4+ T cells sorted from blood. Subset noted: CD45RA+ positively selected. All receptors derive from a man in his thirties or forties in good health.

This clone has only one observation. Other nucleotide sequences in the sample specify the same CDR3. The chain combines TRBV29-1 with TRBJ2-1, with TRBD2 identical over 9 bases. This CDR3 region has 14 residues. V lost 1 base, J lost 4 bases, and 2 bases stayed unmatched. CDR1 SQVTM and CDR2 ANQGSEA come from the germline V gene. The CDR3 coding sequence is TGCAGCGTTGAAGGTAGCGGGAGTTACAATGAGCAGTTCTTC. Its protein product is CSVEGSGSYNEQFF.

The rearrangement joins TRBV5-1 to TRBJ2-1; 10 positions match TRBD1. V shed 3 bases, J shed 16 bases, and the junction held 4 bases outside the gene matches. The germline V gene has CDR1 SGHRS and CDR2 YFSETQ. The CDR3 is made up of 11 amino acids. For the CDR3, the DNA is TGCGCCAGCAGCTCGACAGGGGGCGCTTTCTTC. Encoded protein: CASSSTGGAFF.

The chain joins TRBV19 to TRBJ1-2; the D is unclear. This CDR3 has 12 amino acids. CDR1 is LNHDA, CDR2 SQIVND, per germline (reference sequence). V was clipped by 1 base and J by 4 bases, with 4 bases between them. The CDR3 bases are TGTGCCAGTAGTATAGCGTCCTATGGCTACACCTTC. As protein: CASSIASYGYTF.

This clone was seen repeatedly, ten times or more. CDR3: CASSLVEGAVTEAFF. Written as DNA, the CDR3 is TGTGCCAGCAGCTTGGTGGAGGGGGCAGTGACTGAAGCTTTCTTT. The gene calls are TRBV5-4 and TRBJ1-1, with 7 bases identical to TRBD1. V lost 0 bases to trimming and J lost 5 bases; unmatched junction nucleotides: 7. Germline CDR1 SGHNT, CDR2 YYREEE (reference sequence). The CDR3 is 15 amino acids.

The chain joins TRBV11-3 to TRBJ2-7; D tentatively fits TRBD1 or TRBD2 (6 bases each). Trimming pared 5 bases from V and 7 bases from J, leaving 12 bases between. This CDR3 is 12 amino acids long. The germline CDR1 and CDR2 sequences are SGHNT and YENEEA. The DNA for the CDR3 is TGTGCCAGCAGCAGGGGGGTCGGGGAGCAGTACTTC. Translation: CASSRGVGEQYF.

V and J are TRBV5-1 and TRBJ1-1; 8 bases map to TRBD1. This CDR3 is 15 amino acids long. Trimming took 4 bases from V and 7 from J; bases not matched to a gene: 12. CDR1 SGHRS and CDR2 YFSETQ come from the germline V gene. The CDR3 reads CASSPPIDRGGEAFF. As DNA, the CDR3 is TGCGCCAGCAGCCCCCCCATCGACAGGGGAGGTGAAGCTTTCTTT. Variable domain in full (rest from reference TRBV5-1 and TRBJ1-1): KAGVTQTPRYLIKTRGQQVTLSCSPISGHRSVSWYQQTPGQGLQFLFEYFSETQRNKGNFPGRFSGRQFSNSRSEMNVSTLELGDSALYLCASSPPIDRGGEAFFGQGTRLTVV.

V and J are TRBV5-1 and TRBJ2-2, with D perhaps TRBD1 (6 bases). The germline V gene has CDR1 SGHRS and CDR2 YFSETQ. V was pared by 5 bases and J by 3 bases, with 11 bases between. This CDR3 has 14 residues. The CDR3 loop reads CASRAGDDTGELFF. The CDR3 DNA is TGCGCCAGCAGAGCAGGGGACGACACCGGGGAGCTGTTTTTT.

The genes are TRBV19 and TRBJ2-1; 10 bases line up with TRBD1. The germline V gene has CDR1 LNHDA and CDR2 SQIVND (reference sequence). V shed 4 bases, J shed 3 bases, and the junction held 15 bases outside the gene matches. The CDR3 runs to 19 residues. The CDR3 region has the DNA TGTGCCAGTAGTACTAGACTGACAGGGGGCGTAAGAAACTACAATGAGCAGTTCTTC. It codes for CASSTRLTGGVRNYNEQFF.

The V gene is TRBV28, the J gene TRBJ2-3; 9 bases map to TRBD2. Losses at the gene ends were 5 bases for V and 1 base for J; bases not matched to a gene: 7. CDR1 and CDR2 from the germline V gene are MDHEN and SYDVKM. This CDR3 contains 16 residues. The CDR3 DNA reads as TGTGCCAGCAGTGGGGTAGCGGGAGCTCGCACAGATACGCAGTATTTT. This gives the protein CASSGVAGARTDTQYF.

The rearrangement links TRBV30 to TRBJ2-5; D unresolved. Germline V gene sequence: CDR1 GTSNPN, CDR2 SVGIG (reference sequence). The V end lost 2 bases, the J end lost 0 bases, and 7 bases lay between the germline ends. The CDR3 consists of 13 residues. CDR3 coding DNA: TGTGCCTGGAGTTTCGGACACCAAGAGACCCAGTACTTC. Its translation: CAWSFGHQETQYF.

This clone was recorded once. The V call is TRBV27, the J call TRBJ2-6, with D uncertain. CDR3 length equals 16 residues. Per germline, CDR1 MNHEY and CDR2 SMNVEV (reference sequence). Trimming took 6 bases from V and 2 from J, leaving 14 bases between them. CDR3 loop: CASRSQRGTGANVLTF. The CDR3, as DNA: TGTGCCAGCAGAAGCCAGCGCGGTACTGGGGCCAACGTCCTGACTTTC.

CDR3 loop: CASSLGGGEQFF. CDR3 sequence (DNA): TGCGCCAGCAGCTTGGGGGGCGGTGAGCAGTTCTTC. The chain joins TRBV5-1 to TRBJ2-1; D possibly corresponds to TRBD1 (5 bases). CDR1 SGHRS and CDR2 YFSETQ come from the germline V gene. V lost 0 bases and J 9 bases, leaving 7 bases between the germline ends. The CDR3 has 12 residues.

This chain uses TRBV4-3 with TRBJ2-5; TRBD2 matches 7 bases. Germline loops: CDR1 LGHNA, CDR2 YSLEER. V lost 2 bases and J lost 3; bases outside the gene matches: 3. CDR3 size: 14 residues. Written as DNA, the CDR3 is TGCGCCAGCAGCCAAAGACTAGCTGAAGAGACCCAGTACTTC. It codes for CASSQRLAEETQYF.

The chain joins TRBV14 to TRBJ1-5; no clear D. Germline CDR1 is SGHDN and CDR2 is FVKESK. The V gene lost 4 bases and the J gene lost 0 bases, with 7 bases spanning the gap. The CDR3 has 14 amino acids. The DNA of the CDR3 is TGTGCCAGCAGCCCCTCTAATAGCAATCAGCCCCAGCATTTT. It is translated as CASSPSNSNQPQHF.

V is TRBV7-2 and J is TRBJ1-5; D remains unclear. V lost 5 bases to trimming and J lost 4 bases, with 18 bases between them. This CDR3 has 16 residues. Per germline, CDR1 SGHTA and CDR2 FQGNSA. The CDR3 coding sequence is TGTGCCAGCAGCCGAAATGTGTGGGCCTCGAATCAGCCCCAGCATTTT. The encoded protein is CASSRNVWASNQPQHF.

The V gene is TRBV18, the J gene TRBJ2-3, with TRBD2 matching 10 bases. Germline values: CDR1 KGHSH, CDR2 LQKENI. The CDR3 covers 18 residues. Germline trimming cut 3 bases from V and 0 bases from J; bases unmatched to any gene: 9. CDR3 nucleotides: TGTGCCAGCTCACCTTTTTACCAGACTAGCGGGAGCACAGATACGCAGTATTTT. Its protein is CASSPFYQTSGSTDTQYF. The full variable domain, completed using reference TRBV18 and TRBJ2-3, is NAGVMQNPRHLVRRRGQEARLRCSPMKGHSHVYWYRQLPEEGLKFMVYLQKENIIDESGMPKERFSAEFPKEGPSILRIQQVVRGDSAAYFCASSPFYQTSGSTDTQYFGPGTRLTVL.

The chain employs TRBV19 and TRBJ2-2; 10 bases fit TRBD2. After removal of 3 bases from V and 4 bases from J, the junction contained 2 bases not matched to a gene. The germline V gene has CDR1 LNHDA and CDR2 SQIVND (reference sequence). The length of the CDR3 is 15 residues. CDR3 sequence reads: CASSMIAGGTGELFF. The CDR3 DNA sequence: TGTGCCAGTAGTATGATAGCGGGAGGCACCGGGGAGCTGTTTTTT.

This clone is a singleton in its sample. At one end, the junction sequence differs from germline, possibly due to a read error. The chain is built from TRBV5-1 and TRBJ2-2, with D hard to call. The CDR3 loop spans 16 amino acids. Germline CDR1 SGHRS, CDR2 YFSETQ. The CDR3 loop is CASTLVPGSNTGELFF. DNA of the CDR3: TGCGCCAGCACCTTGGTGCCAGGCTCGAACACCGGGGAGCTGTTTTTT.

CDR3 in amino acids: CASSLGDSGRPFF. The CDR3 nucleotides are TGCGCCAGCAGCTTGGGAGATAGCGGGAGGCCCTTCTTC. The chain has TRBV5-1 and TRBJ2-1; 10 bases line up with TRBD2. J gave up 16 bases and V 0 bases, and 7 bases lay outside the gene matches. Germline V CDR1 and CDR2: SGHRS, YFSETQ. This CDR3 is 13 amino acids long.

V gene TRBV7-2 combines with J gene TRBJ1-5, with 9 bases aligning to TRBD1. Unmatched junction bases numbered 6, after V lost 3 bases and J lost 3 bases. Germline V gene lookup returns CDR1 SGHTA and CDR2 FQGNSA. This CDR3 has 16 residues. The CDR3 region is CASSFSQGAFNQPQHF. CDR3 nucleotide sequence: TGTGCCAGCAGCTTTTCACAGGGGGCCTTCAATCAGCCCCAGCATTTT. Full variable domain (remainder filled in from reference TRBV7-2 and TRBJ1-5): GAGVSQSPSNKVTEKGKDVELRCDPISGHTALYWYRQSLGQGLEFLIYFQGNSAPDKSGLPSDRFSAERTGGSVSTLTIQRTQQEDSAVYLCASSFSQGAFNQPQHFGDGTRLSIL.

The rearrangement links TRBV28 to TRBJ2-7, with 9 nucleotides matching TRBD1. The CDR3 is made up of 12 amino acids. The germline CDR1 and CDR2 sequences are MDHEN and SYDVKM. The ends lost 8 bases at V and 6 bases at J; junction bases unmatched: 5. CDR3 region: CASCTGGREQYF. The CDR3 nucleotides are TGTGCCAGCTGTACAGGGGGCCGCGAGCAGTACTTC.

V gene TRBV27 combines with J gene TRBJ1-2; possibly TRBD1 for D (5 bases). The V end was cut by 3 bases, the J end by 7 bases, with 15 bases between. CDR1 is MNHEY and CDR2 is SMNVEV in the germline V gene (reference sequence). The CDR3 spans 14 residues. The DNA of the CDR3 is TGTGCCAGCAGTTTGAAGAGGGGCTCAGGTGGCTACACCTTC. Amino acids: CASSLKRGSGGYTF.

Concerning this clone: This CDR3 is also generated by other DNA sequences in the sample. This chain connects TRBV5-1 to TRBJ1-1; no firm D call. CDR1 is SGHRS, CDR2 YFSETQ, per germline. The V end was cut by 0 bases, the J end by 2 bases, with 5 bases between. CDR3 size: 13 residues. The CDR3 is CASSLDLNTEAFF. The DNA of the CDR3 is TGCGCCAGCAGCTTGGACCTAAACACTGAAGCTTTCTTT.

The chain carries TRBV27 and TRBJ2-7; 8 positions match TRBD2. Germline CDR1 is MNHEY and CDR2 is SMNVEV (reference sequence). The CDR3 consists of 19 residues. V lost 4 bases, J lost 2 bases, and 19 bases stayed unmatched. The CDR3 region has the DNA TGTGCCAGCAGTTCGGGACTAGGGTCTATGAGCAAACCTGCCTACGAGCAGTACTTC. Encoded protein: CASSSGLGSMSKPAYEQYF.

This clone was picked up a small number of times. This rearrangement joins TRBV18 to TRBJ1-5; maybe TRBD1 (5 bases). Trimming left V 5 bases short and J 3 bases short, with 8 bases between. This CDR3 has 13 residues. Germline V gene lookup returns CDR1 KGHSH and CDR2 LQKENI. The CDR3 sequence: CASSAGYNQPQHF. CDR3 DNA sequence: TGTGCCAGCTCAGCAGGGTACAATCAGCCCCAGCATTTT.

V usage is TRBV28 and J usage is TRBJ1-2; D remains ambiguous. The CDR3 extends over 13 amino acids. Germline V CDR1 and CDR2: MDHEN, SYDVKM. Trimming shortened V by 0 bases and J by 6 bases, and 8 bases separated the two germline ends. CDR3 coding DNA: TGTGCCAGCAGTTTATGGAACGGTGATGGCTACACCTTC. Translating it yields CASSLWNGDGYTF.

V gene TRBV7-9 combines with J gene TRBJ1-1; D call uncertain. Trimming cost V 5 bases and J 6 bases, with 10 bases left between them. Germline CDR1 reads SEHNR; CDR2 reads FQNEAQ (reference sequence). The CDR3 is 12 residues long. In DNA, the CDR3 is TGTGCCAGCAGCCGGGCGGGCTCTGAAGCTTTCTTT. It encodes CASSRAGSEAFF.

V gene TRBV27 combines with J gene TRBJ2-7; weak D call: TRBD1 (5 bases). This CDR3 is built from 20 residues. Deletions cut 6 bases from V and 0 bases from J, with 30 bases between. Germline V lookup: CDR1 MNHEY, CDR2 SMNVEV (reference sequence). The CDR3 loop reads CASSQGAWRLPLRTSYEQYF. The CDR3 nucleotides read TGTGCCAGCAGCCAAGGGGCCTGGCGCCTTCCCTTGCGGACCTCCTACGAGCAGTACTTC.